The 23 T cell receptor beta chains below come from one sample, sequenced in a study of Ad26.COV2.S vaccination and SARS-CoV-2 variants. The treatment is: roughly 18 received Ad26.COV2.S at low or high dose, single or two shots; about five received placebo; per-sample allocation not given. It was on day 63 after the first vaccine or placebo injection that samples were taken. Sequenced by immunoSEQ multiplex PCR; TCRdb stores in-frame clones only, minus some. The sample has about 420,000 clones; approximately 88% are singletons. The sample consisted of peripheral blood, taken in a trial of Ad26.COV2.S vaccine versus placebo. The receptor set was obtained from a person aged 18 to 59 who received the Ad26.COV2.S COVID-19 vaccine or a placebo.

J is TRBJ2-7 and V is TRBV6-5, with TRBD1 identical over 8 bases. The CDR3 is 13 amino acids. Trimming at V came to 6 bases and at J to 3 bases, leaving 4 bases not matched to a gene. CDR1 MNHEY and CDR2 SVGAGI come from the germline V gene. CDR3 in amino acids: CASRGTGSYEQYF. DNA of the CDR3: TGTGCCAGCAGGGGGACAGGTAGCTACGAGCAGTACTTC.

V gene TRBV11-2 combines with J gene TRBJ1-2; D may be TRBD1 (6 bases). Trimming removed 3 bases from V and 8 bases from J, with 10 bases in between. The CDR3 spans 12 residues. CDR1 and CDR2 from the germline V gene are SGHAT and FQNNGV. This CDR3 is CASSLSGGGYTF. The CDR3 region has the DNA TGTGCCAGCAGCTTGAGTGGGGGCGGCTACACCTTC.

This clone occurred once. The CDR3 DNA sequence: TGTGCCAGCGCCTGGCGGTTTGTCGGGGGGGTCACAGATACGCAGTATTTT. Its translation: CASAWRFVGGVTDTQYF. This chain links TRBV28 with TRBJ2-3; 8 nucleotides align to TRBD2. This CDR3 spans 17 amino acids. The germline V gene has CDR1 MDHEN and CDR2 SYDVKM. After removal of 8 bases from V and 2 bases from J, the junction contained 15 bases not matched to a gene. Looking up the rest from reference TRBV28 and TRBJ2-3 gives the full variable domain: DVKVTQSSRYLVKRTGEKVFLECVQDMDHENMFWYRQDPGLGLRLIYFSYDVKMKEKGDIPEGYSVSREKKERFSLILESASTNQTSMYLCASAWRFVGGVTDTQYFGPGTRLTVL.

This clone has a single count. CDR3 residues: CASSVDGAVPNYGYTF. In DNA, the CDR3 is TGTGCCAGCAGCGTAGATGGTGCCGTCCCTAACTATGGCTACACCTTC. This chain uses TRBV9 with TRBJ1-2; D not certain. Per germline, CDR1 SGDLS and CDR2 YYNGEE. There are 16 residues in the CDR3. V lost 0 bases to trimming and J lost 0 bases, with 12 bases between them.

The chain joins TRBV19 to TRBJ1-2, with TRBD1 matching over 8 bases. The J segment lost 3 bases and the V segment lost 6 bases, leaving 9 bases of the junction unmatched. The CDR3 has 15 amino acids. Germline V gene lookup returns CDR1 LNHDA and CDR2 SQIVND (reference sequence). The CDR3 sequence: CASSPQGAGDYGYTF. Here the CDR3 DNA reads TGTGCCAGTAGCCCGCAGGGGGCGGGGGACTATGGCTACACCTTC.

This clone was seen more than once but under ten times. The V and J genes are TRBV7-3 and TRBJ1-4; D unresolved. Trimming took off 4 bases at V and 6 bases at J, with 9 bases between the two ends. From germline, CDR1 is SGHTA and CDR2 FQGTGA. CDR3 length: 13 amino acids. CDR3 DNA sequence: TGTGCCAGCAGCTCCCGGTACGATGAAAAACTGTTTTTT. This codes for CASSSRYDEKLFF.

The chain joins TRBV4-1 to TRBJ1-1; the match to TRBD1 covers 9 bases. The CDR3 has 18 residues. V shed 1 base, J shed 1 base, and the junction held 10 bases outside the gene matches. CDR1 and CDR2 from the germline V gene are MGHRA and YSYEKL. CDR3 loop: CASSQVRGQGWGNTEAFF. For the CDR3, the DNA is TGCGCCAGCAGCCAAGTGAGGGGACAGGGTTGGGGGAACACTGAAGCTTTCTTT.

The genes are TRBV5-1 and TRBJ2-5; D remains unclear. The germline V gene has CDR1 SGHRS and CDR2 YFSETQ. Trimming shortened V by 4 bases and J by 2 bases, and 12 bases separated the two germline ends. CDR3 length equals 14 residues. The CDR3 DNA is TGCGCCAGCAGCGGGGTGGACGGGCAAGAGACCCAGTACTTC. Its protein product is CASSGVDGQETQYF.

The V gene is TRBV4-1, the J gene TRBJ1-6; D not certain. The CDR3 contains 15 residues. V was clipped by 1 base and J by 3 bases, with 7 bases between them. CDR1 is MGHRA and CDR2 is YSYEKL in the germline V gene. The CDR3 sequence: CASSQGQNYNSPLHF. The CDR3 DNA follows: TGCGCCAGCAGCCAAGGTCAAAACTATAATTCACCCCTCCACTTT.

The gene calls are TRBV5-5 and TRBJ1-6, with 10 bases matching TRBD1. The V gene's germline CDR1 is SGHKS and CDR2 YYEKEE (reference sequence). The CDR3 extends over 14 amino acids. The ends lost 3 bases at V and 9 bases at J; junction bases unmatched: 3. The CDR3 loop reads CASSSGQGGSPLHF. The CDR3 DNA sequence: TGTGCCAGCAGCTCAGGACAGGGGGGTTCACCCCTCCACTTT. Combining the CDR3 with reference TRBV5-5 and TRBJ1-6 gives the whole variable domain DAGVTQSPTHLIKTRGQQVTLRCSPISGHKSVSWYQQVLGQGPQFIFQYYEKEERGRGNFPDRFSARQFPNYSSELNVNALLLGDSALYLCASSSGQGGSPLHFGNGTRLTVT.

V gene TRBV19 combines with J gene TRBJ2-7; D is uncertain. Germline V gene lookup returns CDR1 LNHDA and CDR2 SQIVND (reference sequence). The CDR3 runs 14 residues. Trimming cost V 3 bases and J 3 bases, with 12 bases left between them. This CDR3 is CASSIQAIGYEQYF. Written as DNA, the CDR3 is TGTGCCAGTAGTATTCAGGCAATCGGCTACGAGCAGTACTTC.

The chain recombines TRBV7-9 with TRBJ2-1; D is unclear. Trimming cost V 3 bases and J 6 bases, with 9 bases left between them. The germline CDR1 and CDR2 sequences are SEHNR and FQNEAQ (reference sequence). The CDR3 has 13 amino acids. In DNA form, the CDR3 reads TGTGCCAGCAGCTTTTCCGGATTCAATGAGCAGTTCTTC. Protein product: CASSFSGFNEQFF.

This CDR3 is CASSLAGESQETQYF. The CDR3 DNA follows: TGTGCCAGCAGCTTAGCGGGTGAATCCCAAGAGACCCAGTACTTC. The chain joins TRBV7-2 to TRBJ2-5; D is unclear. There are 15 residues in the CDR3. Looked up from germline, CDR1 is SGHTA and CDR2 is FQGNSA. V lost 0 bases, J lost 1 base, and 9 bases lay in between.

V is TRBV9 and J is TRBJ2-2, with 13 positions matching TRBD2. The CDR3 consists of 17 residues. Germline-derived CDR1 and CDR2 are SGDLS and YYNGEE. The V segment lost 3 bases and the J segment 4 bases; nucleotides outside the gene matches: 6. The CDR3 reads CASSATSGGAGTGELFF. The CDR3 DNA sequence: TGTGCCAGCAGCGCTACTAGCGGGGGGGCGGGCACCGGGGAGCTGTTTTTT.

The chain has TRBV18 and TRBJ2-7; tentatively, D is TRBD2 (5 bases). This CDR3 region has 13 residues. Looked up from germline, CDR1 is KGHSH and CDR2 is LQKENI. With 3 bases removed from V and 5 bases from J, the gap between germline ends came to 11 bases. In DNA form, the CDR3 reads TGTGCCAGCTCACCGGACGGAGGCGACGAGCAGTACTTC. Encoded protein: CASSPDGGDEQYF.

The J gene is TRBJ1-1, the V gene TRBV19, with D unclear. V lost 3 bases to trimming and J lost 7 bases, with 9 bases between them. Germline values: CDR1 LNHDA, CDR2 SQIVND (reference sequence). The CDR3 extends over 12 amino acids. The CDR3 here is CASSMGAVEAFF. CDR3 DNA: TGTGCCAGTAGTATGGGTGCGGTTGAAGCTTTCTTT.

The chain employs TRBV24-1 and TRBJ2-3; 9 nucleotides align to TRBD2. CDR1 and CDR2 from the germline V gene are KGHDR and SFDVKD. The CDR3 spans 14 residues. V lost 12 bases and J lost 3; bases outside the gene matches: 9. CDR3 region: CAARAGGRTDTQYF. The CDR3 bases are TGTGCCGCACGGGCGGGGGGGCGGACAGATACGCAGTATTTT.

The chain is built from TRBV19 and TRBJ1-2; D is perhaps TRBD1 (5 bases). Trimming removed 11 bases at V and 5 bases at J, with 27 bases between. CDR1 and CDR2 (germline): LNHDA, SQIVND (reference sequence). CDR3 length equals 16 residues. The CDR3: CAPPAGRETRKYGYTF. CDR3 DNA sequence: TGTGCCCCGCCGGCAGGGCGAGAAACCCGTAAATATGGCTACACCTTC.

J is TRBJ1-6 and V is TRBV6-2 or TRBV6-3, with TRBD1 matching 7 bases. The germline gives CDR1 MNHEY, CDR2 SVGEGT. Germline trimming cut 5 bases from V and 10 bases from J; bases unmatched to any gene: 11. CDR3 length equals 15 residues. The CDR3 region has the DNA TGTGCCAGCAGTGCCGGGACAGCAGCTTGGTCACCCCTCCACTTT. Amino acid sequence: CASSAGTAAWSPLHF.

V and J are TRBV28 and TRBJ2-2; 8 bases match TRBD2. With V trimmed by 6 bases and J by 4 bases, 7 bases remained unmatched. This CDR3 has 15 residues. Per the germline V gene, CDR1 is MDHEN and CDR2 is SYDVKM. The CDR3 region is CASSRTSGFTGELFF. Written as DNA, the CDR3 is TGTGCCAGCAGCCGAACTAGCGGATTCACCGGGGAGCTGTTTTTT.

The CDR3 here is CASSLVQYNSPLHF. The CDR3 DNA sequence: TGTGCCAGCAGCTTAGTTCAGTATAATTCACCCCTCCACTTT. The chain uses TRBV7-2 and TRBJ1-6; D is unresolved. Trimming shortened V by 1 base and J by 4 bases, and 5 bases separated the two germline ends. CDR3 size: 14 residues. The germline CDR1 and CDR2 sequences are SGHTA and FQGNSA. Drawing the rest from reference TRBV7-2 and TRBJ1-6, the complete variable domain is GAGVSQSPSNKVTEKGKDVELRCDPISGHTALYWYRQSLGQGLEFLIYFQGNSAPDKSGLPSDRFSAERTGGSVSTLTIQRTQQEDSAVYLCASSLVQYNSPLHFGNGTRLTVT.

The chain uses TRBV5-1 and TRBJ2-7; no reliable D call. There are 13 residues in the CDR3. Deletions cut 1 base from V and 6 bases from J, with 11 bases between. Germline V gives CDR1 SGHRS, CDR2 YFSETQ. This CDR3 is CASSLSFSGEQYF. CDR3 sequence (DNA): TGCGCCAGCAGCTTGTCCTTCTCCGGCGAGCAGTACTTC.

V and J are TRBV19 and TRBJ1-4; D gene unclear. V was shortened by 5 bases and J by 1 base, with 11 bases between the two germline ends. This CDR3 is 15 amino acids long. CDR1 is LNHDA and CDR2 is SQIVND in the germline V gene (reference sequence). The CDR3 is CASSFPSGTNEKLFF. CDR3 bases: TGTGCCAGTAGTTTCCCATCCGGAACTAATGAAAAACTGTTTTTT. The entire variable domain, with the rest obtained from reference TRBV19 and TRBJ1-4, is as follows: DGGITQSPKYLFRKEGQNVTLSCEQNLNHDAMYWYRQDPGQGLRLIYYSQIVNDFQKGDIAEGYSVSREKKESFPLTVTSAQKNPTAFYLCASSFPSGTNEKLFFGSGTQLSVL.